Below are 12 T cell receptor beta chains sequenced from a single sample in a study of blood T cells in healthy people across ages. Using a J-beta primer mix together with a sample-barcoded 5' primer, a second PCR was run for roughly 6 to 12 cycles. Via MiXCR, TCRdb re-called the 5' RACE reads, giving one row per CDR3 protein. The sample consists of about 930,000 distinct CDR3 sequences, 29% of them appearing once. The same sample was also used in a study of T cells of mothers and their children.

Material for sequencing was blood. These receptors came from a woman aged 35 to 49 in good health.

The chain couples TRBV7-6 to TRBJ1-6, with D uncertain. V was trimmed by 2 bases and J by 4 bases, leaving 15 bases between them. The germline V gene encodes CDR1 SGHVS and CDR2 FNYEAQ. CDR3 length equals 17 residues. CDR3 protein: CASSLSPKPDYNSPLHF. The CDR3 coding sequence is TGTGCCAGCAGCTTATCGCCAAAGCCCGATTATAATTCACCCCTCCACTTT.

This clonotype has ten or more counts. The chain recombines TRBV10-2 with TRBJ2-4; D is perhaps TRBD1 or TRBD2 (6 bases each). The CDR3 length is 14 residues. Germline-derived CDR1 and CDR2 are WSHSY and SAAADI. V shed 11 bases and J shed 6 bases, with 20 bases lying between them. The CDR3 protein is CAARGGGPGNIQYF. Written as DNA, the CDR3 is TGCGCCGCTAGGGGTGGGGGGCCCGGAAACATTCAGTACTTC.

This clonotype was counted between two and nine times. The chain couples TRBV7-2 to TRBJ2-7, with 7 bases matching TRBD1. Per the germline V gene, CDR1 is SGHTA and CDR2 is FQGNSA. After removal of 0 bases from V and 5 bases from J, the junction contained 7 bases not matched to a gene. The CDR3 has 15 amino acids. The CDR3 nucleotides read TGTGCCAGCAGCTTAGCAGGGGGCGCTTTCGACGAGCAGTACTTC. This codes for CASSLAGGAFDEQYF.

This clonotype was seen a single time. The CDR3 coding sequence is TGTGCCAGCAGCGCGACTAGCGGACTGAAGAGCTCCTACAATGAGCAGTTCTTC. Residues: CASSATSGLKSSYNEQFF. J is TRBJ2-1 and V is TRBV7-3, with TRBD2 identical over 9 bases. The V gene's germline CDR1 is SGHTA and CDR2 FQGTGA. This CDR3 has 18 residues. V shed 5 bases, J shed 0 bases, and the junction held 11 bases outside the gene matches.

This clonotype turned up a few times. The chain employs TRBV7-8 and TRBJ2-7; the D gene is possibly TRBD2 (5 bases). This CDR3 is built from 14 residues. V was shortened by 1 base and J by 5 bases, with 12 bases between the two germline ends. Germline lookup yields CDR1 SGHVS and CDR2 FQNEAQ. CDR3 protein: CASSLVPDGDEQYF. DNA of the CDR3: TGTGCCAGCAGCTTAGTCCCGGACGGGGACGAGCAGTACTTC. Full variable domain (missing parts from reference TRBV7-8 and TRBJ2-7): GAGVSQSPRYKVAKRGQDVALRCDPISGHVSLFWYQQALGQGPEFLTYFQNEAQLDKSGLPSDRFFAERPEGSVSTLKIQRTQQEDSAVYLCASSLVPDGDEQYFGPGTRLTVT.

In this sample, this clonotype turned up many times. V is TRBV20-1 and J is TRBJ2-7; 10 bases fit TRBD2. The trim removed 0 bases at V and 5 bases at J, leaving 16 bases unmatched. Germline values: CDR1 DFQATT, CDR2 SNEGSKA (reference sequence). CDR3 length equals 18 residues. In DNA form, the CDR3 reads TGCAGTGCTAGAGATAGGGTGGCTAGCGGGGGAGTCAACCACGAGCAGTACTTC. This sequence encodes CSARDRVASGGVNHEQYF.

This clonotype was seen only a few times. The chain joins TRBV15 to TRBJ1-5; 10 bases line up with TRBD1. V shed 6 bases and J 4 bases; nucleotides not matched to a gene: 6. This CDR3 is built from 15 residues. CDR1 LNHNV and CDR2 YYDKDF come from the germline V gene (reference sequence). CDR3 sequence: CATRDRGFTNQPQHF. CDR3 nucleotide sequence: TGTGCCACCAGGGACAGGGGGTTTACAAATCAGCCCCAGCATTTT. The whole variable domain, filled in from reference TRBV15 and TRBJ1-5, reads DAMVIQNPRYQVTQFGKPVTLSCSQTLNHNVMYWYQQKSSQAPKLLFHYYDKDFNNEADTPDNFQSRRPNTSFCFLDIRSPGLGDTAMYLCATRDRGFTNQPQHFGDGTRLSIL.

In this sample, this clonotype turned up a few times. The chain employs TRBV12-3 or TRBV12-4 and TRBJ1-4, with 9 bases that match TRBD1. The J segment lost 8 bases and the V segment lost 5 bases, leaving 12 bases of the junction unmatched. This CDR3 has 16 residues. CDR3 sequence (DNA): TGTGCCAGCAGTGGGCCGAACAGGGGGCTGGGGGAAAAACTGTTTTTT. This sequence encodes CASSGPNRGLGEKLFF.

This clonotype has just a few counts. This sequence joins TRBV25-1 and TRBJ2-5; 9 positions match TRBD1. The germline V gene encodes CDR1 MGHDK and CDR2 SYGVNS. This CDR3 spans 15 amino acids. Trimming took 4 bases from V and 11 from J; bases not matched to a gene: 14. CDR3 sequence reads: CASSGSSGTGLEQYF. In DNA form, the CDR3 reads TGTGCCAGCAGTGGCTCTTCCGGGACAGGGTTAGAGCAGTACTTC.

This clonotype came up a few times. The rearrangement uses TRBV7-2 and TRBJ2-5; D ambiguous. The CDR3 has 14 residues. Looked up from germline, CDR1 is SGHTA and CDR2 is FQGNSA. V was cut by 0 bases and J by 3 bases, with 8 bases left in between. The CDR3 coding sequence is TGTGCCAGCAGCTTAGCGGGATATAAAGAGACCCAGTACTTC. It is translated as CASSLAGYKETQYF.

V and J are TRBV6-1 and TRBJ2-7; weak D call: TRBD1 (7 bases). Between the trimmed V and J ends, which lost 2 bases and 1 base, there was a span of 12 bases. This CDR3 has 15 residues. Germline V lookup: CDR1 MNHNS, CDR2 SASEGT. In DNA form, the CDR3 reads TGTGCCAGCAGTGAATGGGCAGGGGGGTCCTACGAGCAGTACTTC. Amino acids: CASSEWAGGSYEQYF.

This clonotype showed up just a few times. The chain combines TRBV7-9 with TRBJ1-4, with D unclear. V dropped 3 bases and J dropped 8 bases, with 10 bases sitting between them. CDR1 is SEHNR and CDR2 is FQNEAQ in the germline V gene (reference sequence). The CDR3 runs to 13 residues. The CDR3 DNA reads TGTGCCAGCAGCTTCACTGGCGGGGAAAAACTGTTTTTT. It encodes CASSFTGGEKLFF.